These T cell receptor beta chains were read from a single sample in a study of blood T cell repertoires in COVID-19. Sequenced by immunoSEQ multiplex PCR; TCRdb stores in-frame clones only, minus some. Among under 140,000 clones listed, 82% were seen once. The sample taken for sequencing was peripheral blood. These receptors all stem from a woman aged 60-70 years with acute or convalescent COVID-19. The conserved cysteine and the conserved F or W are not part of the CDR3 here. Each record gives: CDR3 length, clone size, V gene, J gene, CDR3 protein. A clone size is listed for some rows: how often the clone was seen (once, few, many), or a class if it is expanded.

CDR3 length: 12
clone size: NA
V gene: TRBV6-2/TRBV6-3
J gene: TRBJ1-2
CDR3 protein: ASSLGQSDYGYT

CDR3 length: 9
clone size: NA
V gene: TRBV2
J gene: TRBJ2-1
CDR3 protein: ASGQTGEQF

CDR3 length: 12
clone size: NA
V gene: TRBV9
J gene: TRBJ1-2
CDR3 protein: ASSVAGLGSGYT

CDR3 length: 15
clone size: NA
V gene: TRBV7-9
J gene: TRBJ2-7
CDR3 protein: ASSFESGGHQTYEQY

CDR3 length: 9
clone size: NA
V gene: TRBV7-6
J gene: TRBJ1-2
CDR3 protein: ANKRGDGYT

CDR3 length: 9
clone size: NA
V gene: TRBV6-5
J gene: TRBJ1-2
CDR3 protein: ASGQRSGYT

CDR3 length: 11
clone size: NA
V gene: TRBV7-9
J gene: TRBJ1-4
CDR3 protein: AGDYGVGEKLF

CDR3 length: 12
clone size: few
V gene: TRBV5-1
J gene: TRBJ2-7
CDR3 protein: ASSSRTSLSEQY

CDR3 length: 13
clone size: once
V gene: TRBV9
J gene: TRBJ2-2
CDR3 protein: ASSRTASNTGELF

CDR3 length: 12
clone size: NA
V gene: TRBV30
J gene: TRBJ1-3
CDR3 protein: AWSAKDRANTIY

CDR3 length: 14
clone size: few
V gene: TRBV5-4
J gene: TRBJ2-2
CDR3 protein: ASSLPSGGAVGELF

CDR3 length: 12
clone size: few
V gene: TRBV9
J gene: TRBJ1-1
CDR3 protein: ASSVEQANTEAF

CDR3 length: 11
clone size: NA
V gene: TRBV11-2
J gene: TRBJ2-1
CDR3 protein: ASSSESYNEQF

CDR3 length: 10
clone size: NA
V gene: TRBV7-2
J gene: TRBJ1-1
CDR3 protein: ASSLLATEAF

CDR3 length: 14
clone size: NA
V gene: TRBV6-1
J gene: TRBJ2-3
CDR3 protein: ASSEASGGGSDTQY

CDR3 length: 13
clone size: NA
V gene: TRBV14
J gene: TRBJ2-5
CDR3 protein: ASSLVAGGRETQY

CDR3 length: 13
clone size: NA
V gene: TRBV7-9
J gene: TRBJ1-2
CDR3 protein: ASSLVLRGLLGYT

CDR3 length: 13
clone size: NA
V gene: TRBV3-1/TRBV3-2
J gene: TRBJ2-5
CDR3 protein: ASSQGPGGGETQY

CDR3 length: 12
clone size: NA
V gene: TRBV7-2
J gene: TRBJ2-5
CDR3 protein: ASSPLGGAETQY

CDR3 length: 13
clone size: NA
V gene: TRBV20-1
J gene: TRBJ2-1
CDR3 protein: SASSPSGASNEQF

CDR3 length: 12
clone size: NA
V gene: TRBV5-1
J gene: TRBJ2-1
CDR3 protein: ASSLLAGEVEQF

CDR3 length: 9
clone size: NA
V gene: TRBV11-3
J gene: TRBJ2-2
CDR3 protein: ASSGEGELF

CDR3 length: 14
clone size: NA
V gene: TRBV2
J gene: TRBJ1-2
CDR3 protein: ASRPVGNRGNYGYT

CDR3 length: 11
clone size: NA
V gene: TRBV12-3/TRBV12-4
J gene: TRBJ2-5
CDR3 protein: ASSLASQETQY

CDR3 length: 12
clone size: NA
V gene: TRBV6-2/TRBV6-3
J gene: TRBJ1-2
CDR3 protein: ASSDGPPGVGYT